The clone carrying this TCR beta chain was found once. Its target is not known. It was with 60 Vbeta and 13 Jbeta primers that the PCR ran. Clones were sequenced by immunoSEQ multiplex PCR, and TCRdb holds only the in-frame ones, with some missing. The table lists about 190,000 clones, less than 85% of them singletons. This sample is part of a study of cytomegalovirus exposure and HLA in healthy donors. Study-wide results and caveats: Follow-up analysis found HLA locus-dependent TCR association rates, highest for DRB1 and lowest for HLA-C. The study put some 150 TCR beta chains on its list as cytomegalovirus-associated.

The ends were cut back, 5 bases at V and 1 base at J, with 7 bases in the middle. Germline V CDR1 and CDR2: LGHNA, YSLEER. The CDR3 totals 13 residues. Sequencing input: PBMCs. The rearrangement links TRBV4-3 to TRBJ2-3; D is possibly TRBD1 (5 bases). The receptor was derived from a man aged 30 to 45 in good health and CMV-seropositive. Here the CDR3 reads CASSLTGTDTQYF. The CDR3 DNA follows: TGCGCCAGCAGCTTGACAGGCACAGATACGCAGTATTTT.